The source of this TCR beta chain is a study of CD8 T cells in ankylosing spondylitis. Study results and limitations: For ankylosing spondylitis blood, a TCR beta motif of seven to nine highly homologous variants appeared characteristic.

In germline, CDR1 is ENHRY, CDR2 SYGVKD. V lost 3 bases, J lost 4 bases, and 4 bases stayed unmatched. The CDR3 contains 15 residues. Quantitative 5'-RACE with molecular barcodes produced the TCR beta libraries. TCRdb ran MiXCR on the 5' RACE reads and lists one entry per CDR3 protein. Among 400,000 to 450,000 distinct CDR3 sequences, more than 15% were seen once, and the ten largest hold approximately 1%. This clonotype has a count of ten or more. The antigen remains undetermined. The TCR sequence derives from a male donor with ankylosing spondylitis. Sequencing was done on a sample of blood, either unsorted or a sorted T cell fraction (not recorded which). The chain links TRBV10-3 to TRBJ2-5; 11 nucleotides align to TRBD2. CDR3 coding DNA: TGTGCCATCAGTGAAGGTCTAGCGGGAGGAGAGACCCAGTACTTC. This codes for CAISEGLAGGETQYF.